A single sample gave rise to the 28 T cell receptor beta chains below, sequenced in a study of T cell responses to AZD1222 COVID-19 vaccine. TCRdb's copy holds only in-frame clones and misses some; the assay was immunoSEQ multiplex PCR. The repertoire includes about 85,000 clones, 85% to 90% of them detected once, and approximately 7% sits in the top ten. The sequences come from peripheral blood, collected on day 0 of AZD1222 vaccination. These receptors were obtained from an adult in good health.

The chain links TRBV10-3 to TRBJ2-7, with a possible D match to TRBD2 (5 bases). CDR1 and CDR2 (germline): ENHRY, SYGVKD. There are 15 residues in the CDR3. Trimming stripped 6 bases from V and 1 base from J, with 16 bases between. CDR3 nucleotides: TGTGCCATCAGCTCGGGGAATACCCTGTCCTACGAGCAGTACTTC. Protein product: CAISSGNTLSYEQYF.

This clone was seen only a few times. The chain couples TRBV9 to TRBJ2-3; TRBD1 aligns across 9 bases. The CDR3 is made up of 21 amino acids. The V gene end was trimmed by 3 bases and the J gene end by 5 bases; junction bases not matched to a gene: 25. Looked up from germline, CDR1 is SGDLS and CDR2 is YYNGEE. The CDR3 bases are TGTGCCAGCAGCGGAACCGGTGACAGGGGGGGAATTGGCTACACCCGAGATACGCAGTATTTT. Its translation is CASSGTGDRGGIGYTRDTQYF.

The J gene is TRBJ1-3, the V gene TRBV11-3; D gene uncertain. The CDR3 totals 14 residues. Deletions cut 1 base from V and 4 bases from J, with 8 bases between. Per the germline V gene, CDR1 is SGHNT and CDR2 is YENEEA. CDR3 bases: TGTGCCAGCAGCTTAGGCCCGCCGGGAAACACCATATATTTT. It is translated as CASSLGPPGNTIYF. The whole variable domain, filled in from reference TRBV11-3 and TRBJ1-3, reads EAGVVQSPRYKIIEKKQPVAFWCNPISGHNTLYWYLQNLGQGPELLIRYENEEAVDDSQLPKDRFSAERLKGVDSTLKIQPAELGDSAVYLCASSLGPPGNTIYFGEGSWLTVV.

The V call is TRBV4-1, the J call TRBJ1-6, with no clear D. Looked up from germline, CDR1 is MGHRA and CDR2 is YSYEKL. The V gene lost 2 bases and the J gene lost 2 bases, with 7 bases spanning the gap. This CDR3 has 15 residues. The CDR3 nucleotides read TGCGCCAGCAGCCAAACCGTGGCCTATAATTCACCCCTCCACTTT. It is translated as CASSQTVAYNSPLHF.

The CDR3 bases are TGCGCCAGCAGCGCGAAAACGGGACTAGCGGGTATGTATAATGAGCAGTTCTTC. Translating it yields CASSAKTGLAGMYNEQFF. The chain uses TRBV5-1 and TRBJ2-1, with 12 bases matching TRBD2. V shed 4 bases and J 7 bases; nucleotides not matched to a gene: 15. Germline CDR1 is SGHRS and CDR2 is YFSETQ. The CDR3 is made up of 18 amino acids.

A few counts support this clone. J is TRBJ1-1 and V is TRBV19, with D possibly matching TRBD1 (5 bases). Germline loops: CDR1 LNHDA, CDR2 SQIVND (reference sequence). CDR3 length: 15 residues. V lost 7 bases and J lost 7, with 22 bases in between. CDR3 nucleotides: TGTGCCAGTACCACAGGCGGCAGAAGGTTCGGTGAAGCTTTCTTT. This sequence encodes CASTTGGRRFGEAFF.

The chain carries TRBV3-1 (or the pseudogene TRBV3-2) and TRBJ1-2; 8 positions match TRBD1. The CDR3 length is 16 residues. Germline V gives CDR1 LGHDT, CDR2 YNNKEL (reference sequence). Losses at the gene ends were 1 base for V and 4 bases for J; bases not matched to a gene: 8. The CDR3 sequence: CASSQVAGGISYGYTF. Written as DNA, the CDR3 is TGTGCCAGCAGCCAAGTTGCAGGGGGCATATCCTATGGCTACACCTTC.

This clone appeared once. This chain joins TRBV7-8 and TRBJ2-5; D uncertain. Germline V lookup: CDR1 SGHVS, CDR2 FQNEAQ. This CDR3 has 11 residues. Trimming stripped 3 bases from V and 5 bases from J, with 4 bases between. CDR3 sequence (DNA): TGTGCCAGCAGCTTGATGGAGACCCAGTACTTC. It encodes CASSLMETQYF.

CDR3 sequence (DNA): TGTGCCAGTAGTCCGGGACAGGGGGATTATGGCTACACCTTC. It specifies CASSPGQGDYGYTF. The chain is built from TRBV19 and TRBJ1-2; 11 nucleotides line up with TRBD1. The CDR3 totals 14 residues. V gave up 5 bases and J gave up 5 bases; unmatched junction bases: 4. CDR1 is LNHDA, CDR2 SQIVND, per germline (reference sequence). Based on the CDR3 plus reference TRBV19 and TRBJ1-2, the full variable domain is DGGITQSPKYLFRKEGQNVTLSCEQNLNHDAMYWYRQDPGQGLRLIYYSQIVNDFQKGDIAEGYSVSREKKESFPLTVTSAQKNPTAFYLCASSPGQGDYGYTFGSGTRLTVV.

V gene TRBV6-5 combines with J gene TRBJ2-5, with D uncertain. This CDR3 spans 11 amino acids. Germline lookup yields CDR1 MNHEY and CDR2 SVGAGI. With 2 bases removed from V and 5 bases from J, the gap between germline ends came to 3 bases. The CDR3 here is CASSYLETQYF. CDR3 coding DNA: TGTGCCAGCAGTTACCTCGAGACCCAGTACTTC.

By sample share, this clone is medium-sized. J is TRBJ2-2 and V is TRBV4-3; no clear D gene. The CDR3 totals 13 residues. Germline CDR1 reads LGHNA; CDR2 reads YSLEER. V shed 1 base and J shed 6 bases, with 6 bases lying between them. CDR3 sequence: CASSQVFAGELFF. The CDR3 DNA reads TGCGCCAGCAGCCAAGTATTCGCCGGGGAGCTGTTTTTT.

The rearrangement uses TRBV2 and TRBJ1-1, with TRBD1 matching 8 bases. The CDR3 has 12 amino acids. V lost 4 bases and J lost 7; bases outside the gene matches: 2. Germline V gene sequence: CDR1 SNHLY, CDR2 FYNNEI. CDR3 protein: CASSGDRNEAFF. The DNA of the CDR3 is TGTGCCAGCAGTGGGGACAGGAATGAAGCTTTCTTT. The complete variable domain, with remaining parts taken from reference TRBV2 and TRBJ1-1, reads EPEVTQTPSHQVTQMGQEVILRCVPISNHLYFYWYRQILGQKVEFLVSFYNNEISEKSEIFDDQFSVERPDGSNFTLKIRSTKLEDSAMYFCASSGDRNEAFFGQGTRLTVV.

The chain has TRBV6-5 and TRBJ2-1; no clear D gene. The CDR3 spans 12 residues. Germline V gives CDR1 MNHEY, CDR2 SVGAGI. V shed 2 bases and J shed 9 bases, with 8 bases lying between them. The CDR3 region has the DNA TGTGCCAGCAGTTACCAGAGTATTGAGCAGTTCTTC. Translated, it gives CASSYQSIEQFF.

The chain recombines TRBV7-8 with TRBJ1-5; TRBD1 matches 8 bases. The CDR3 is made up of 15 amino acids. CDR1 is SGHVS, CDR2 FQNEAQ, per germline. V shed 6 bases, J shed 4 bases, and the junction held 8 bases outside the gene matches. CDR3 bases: TGTGCCAGCAGTCCCCGGGACAGGATAAATCAGCCCCAGCATTTT. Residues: CASSPRDRINQPQHF. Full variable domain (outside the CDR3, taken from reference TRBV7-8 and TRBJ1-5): GAGVSQSPRYKVAKRGQDVALRCDPISGHVSLFWYQQALGQGPEFLTYFQNEAQLDKSGLPSDRFFAERPEGSVSTLKIQRTQQEDSAVYLCASSPRDRINQPQHFGDGTRLSIL.

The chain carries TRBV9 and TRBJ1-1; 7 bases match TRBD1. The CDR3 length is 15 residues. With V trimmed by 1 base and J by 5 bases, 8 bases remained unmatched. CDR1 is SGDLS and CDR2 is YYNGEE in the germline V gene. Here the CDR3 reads CASSVRGGGSTEAFF. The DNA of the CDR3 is TGTGCCAGCAGCGTAAGAGGGGGCGGGAGTACTGAAGCTTTCTTT.

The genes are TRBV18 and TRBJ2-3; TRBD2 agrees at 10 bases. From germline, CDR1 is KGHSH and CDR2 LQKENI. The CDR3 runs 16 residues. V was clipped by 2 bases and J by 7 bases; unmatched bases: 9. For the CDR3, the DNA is TGTGCCAGCTCACCAAATCCCAGCGGGAGGGCACATACGCAGTATTTT. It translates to CASSPNPSGRAHTQYF.

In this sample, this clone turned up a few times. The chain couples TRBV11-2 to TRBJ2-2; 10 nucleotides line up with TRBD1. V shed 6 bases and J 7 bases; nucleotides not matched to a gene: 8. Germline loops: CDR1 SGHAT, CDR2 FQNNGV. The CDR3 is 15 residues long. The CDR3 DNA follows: TGTGCCAGCAGTCCGGGACAGGGGTTTGGCGGGGAGCTGTTTTTT. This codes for CASSPGQGFGGELFF.

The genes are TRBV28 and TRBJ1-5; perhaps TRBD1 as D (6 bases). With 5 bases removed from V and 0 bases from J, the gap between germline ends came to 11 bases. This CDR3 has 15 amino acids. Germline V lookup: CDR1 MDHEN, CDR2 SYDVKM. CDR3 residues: CASSPYRDSNQPQHF. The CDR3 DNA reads TGTGCCAGCAGTCCATACAGGGATAGCAATCAGCCCCAGCATTTT.

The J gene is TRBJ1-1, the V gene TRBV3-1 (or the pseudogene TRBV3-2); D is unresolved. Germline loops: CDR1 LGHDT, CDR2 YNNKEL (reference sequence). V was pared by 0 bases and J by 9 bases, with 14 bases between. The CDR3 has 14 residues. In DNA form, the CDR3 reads TGTGCCAGCAGCCAAGATCGGGCGGCGGGCAAAGCTTTCTTT. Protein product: CASSQDRAAGKAFF.

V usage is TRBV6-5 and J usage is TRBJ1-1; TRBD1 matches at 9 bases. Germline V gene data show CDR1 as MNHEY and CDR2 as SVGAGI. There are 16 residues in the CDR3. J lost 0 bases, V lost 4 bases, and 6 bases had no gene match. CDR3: CASSSPGQGLNTEAFF. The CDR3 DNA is TGTGCCAGCAGTTCGCCGGGACAGGGCTTGAACACTGAAGCTTTCTTT.

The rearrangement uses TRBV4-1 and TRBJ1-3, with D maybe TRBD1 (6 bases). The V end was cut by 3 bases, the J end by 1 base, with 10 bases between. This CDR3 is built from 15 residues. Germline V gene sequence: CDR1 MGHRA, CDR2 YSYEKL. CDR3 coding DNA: TGCGCCAGCAGCCACATAGGACAGTCTGGAAACACCATATATTTT. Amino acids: CASSHIGQSGNTIYF.

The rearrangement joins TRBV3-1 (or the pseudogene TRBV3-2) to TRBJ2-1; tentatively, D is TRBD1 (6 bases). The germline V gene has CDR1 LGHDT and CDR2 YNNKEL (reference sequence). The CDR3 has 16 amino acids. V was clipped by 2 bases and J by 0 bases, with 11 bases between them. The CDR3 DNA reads TGTGCCAGCAGCCAAACCAGGGGCAGCTCCTACAATGAGCAGTTCTTC. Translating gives CASSQTRGSSYNEQFF.

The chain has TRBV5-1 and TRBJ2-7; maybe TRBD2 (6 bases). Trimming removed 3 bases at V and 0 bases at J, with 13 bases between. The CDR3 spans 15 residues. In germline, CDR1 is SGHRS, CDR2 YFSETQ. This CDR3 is CASSSNSGFSYEQYF. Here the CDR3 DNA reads TGCGCCAGCAGCTCAAATAGCGGTTTCTCCTACGAGCAGTACTTC.

The CDR3 is CASSNPGLVAGELFF. CDR3 DNA: TGTGCCAGCAGCAACCCGGGACTGGTTGCCGGGGAGCTGTTTTTT. The V gene is TRBV7-9, the J gene TRBJ2-2, with D possibly being TRBD2 (6 bases). Germline assignment: CDR1 SEHNR and CDR2 FQNEAQ (reference sequence). This CDR3 has 15 amino acids. The V gene lost 5 bases and the J gene lost 6 bases, with 16 bases spanning the gap.

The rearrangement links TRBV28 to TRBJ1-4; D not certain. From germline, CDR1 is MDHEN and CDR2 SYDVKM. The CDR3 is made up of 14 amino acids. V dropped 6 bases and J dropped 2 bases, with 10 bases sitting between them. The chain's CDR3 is CASRRPGTNEKLFF. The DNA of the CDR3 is TGTGCCAGCAGAAGACCTGGGACTAATGAAAAACTGTTTTTT.

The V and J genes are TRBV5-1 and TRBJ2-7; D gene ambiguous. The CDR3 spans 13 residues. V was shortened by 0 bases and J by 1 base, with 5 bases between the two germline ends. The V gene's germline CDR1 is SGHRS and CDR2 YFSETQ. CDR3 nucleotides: TGCGCCAGCAGCTTGGACACATCCTACGAGCAGTACTTC. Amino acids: CASSLDTSYEQYF. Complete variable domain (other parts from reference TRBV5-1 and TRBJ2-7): KAGVTQTPRYLIKTRGQQVTLSCSPISGHRSVSWYQQTPGQGLQFLFEYFSETQRNKGNFPGRFSGRQFSNSRSEMNVSTLELGDSALYLCASSLDTSYEQYFGPGTRLTVT.

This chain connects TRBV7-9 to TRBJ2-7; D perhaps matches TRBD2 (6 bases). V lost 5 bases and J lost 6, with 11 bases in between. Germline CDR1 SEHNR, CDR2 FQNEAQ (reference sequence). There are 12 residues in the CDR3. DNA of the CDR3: TGTGCCAGCAGCCCGGAGGGGTTCGAGCAGTACTTC. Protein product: CASSPEGFEQYF.

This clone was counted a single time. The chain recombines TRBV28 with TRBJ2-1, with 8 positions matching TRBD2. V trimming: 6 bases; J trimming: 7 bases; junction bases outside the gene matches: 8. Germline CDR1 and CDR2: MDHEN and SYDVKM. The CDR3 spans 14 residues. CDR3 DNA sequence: TGTGCCAGCAGCCGAGCGGGAGATTGGAATGAGCAGTTCTTC. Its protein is CASSRAGDWNEQFF.